One sample yielded the 8 T cell receptor beta chains listed below, sequenced in a study of CD8 T cells in ankylosing spondylitis (dated by TCRdb to 2016 to 2017). Receptor libraries were prepared by 5' RACE. This sample was sequenced with an Illumina HiSeq 2500. TCRdb trimmed the raw reads at Q25, called clones with MiXCR and kept productive beta chains. Duplicate CDR3 protein sequences are folded into a single record with the most common DNA and genes. The sample table lists 180,000 or so distinct CDR3 sequences, roughly 10% of them with a count of one. Just under 30% of the sample belongs to the ten largest clones. Sequencing was performed on blood, either unsorted or a sorted T cell fraction (not recorded which). These TCRs come from a male donor with ankylosing spondylitis or in good health (not recorded which).

Only a few counts were recorded for this clonotype. The CDR3 bases are TGTGCCAGCAGCAGGGGACAGACCATCTACAATGAGCAGTTCTTC. It translates to CASSRGQTIYNEQFF. The chain uses TRBV5-5 and TRBJ2-1; 7 positions agree with TRBD1. Germline V lookup: CDR1 SGHKS, CDR2 YYEKEE (reference sequence). V dropped 4 bases and J dropped 3; count of bases not matched to a gene: 7. This CDR3 region has 15 residues. Looking up the rest from reference TRBV5-5 and TRBJ2-1 gives the full variable domain: DAGVTQSPTHLIKTRGQQVTLRCSPISGHKSVSWYQQVLGQGPQFIFQYYEKEERGRGNFPDRFSARQFPNYSSELNVNALLLGDSALYLCASSRGQTIYNEQFFGPGTRLTVL.

This clonotype was seen many times. The genes are TRBV5-1 and TRBJ2-3; D is uncertain. V lost 1 base and J lost 0, with 6 bases in between. CDR3 length: 14 residues. Germline-derived CDR1 and CDR2 are SGHRS and YFSETQ. The CDR3 bases are TGCGCCAGCAGCTTGAAGTCTAGCACAGATACGCAGTATTTT. It translates to CASSLKSSTDTQYF. Full variable domain (remainder filled in from reference TRBV5-1 and TRBJ2-3): KAGVTQTPRYLIKTRGQQVTLSCSPISGHRSVSWYQQTPGQGLQFLFEYFSETQRNKGNFPGRFSGRQFSNSRSEMNVSTLELGDSALYLCASSLKSSTDTQYFGPGTRLTVL.

In its sample, this clonotype was seen a few times. The V call is TRBV13, the J call TRBJ2-1; 8 bases match TRBD1. In germline, CDR1 is PRHDT, CDR2 FYEKMQ (reference sequence). V trimming: 5 bases; J trimming: 2 bases; junction bases outside the gene matches: 11. This CDR3 has 17 amino acids. CDR3 region: CASSPQGAGGTYNEQFF. The CDR3 nucleotides read TGTGCCAGCAGCCCTCAGGGGGCGGGCGGTACCTACAATGAGCAGTTCTTC.

This clonotype was counted ten times or more. J is TRBJ2-3 and V is TRBV10-1, with 8 bases identical to TRBD2. Trimming cost V 0 bases and J 0 bases; bases outside gene matches: 5. The CDR3 covers 17 residues. The germline V gene encodes CDR1 WNHNN and CDR2 SYGVQD (reference sequence). The CDR3 spells CASSESTLAESTDTQYF. Written as DNA, the CDR3 is TGCGCCAGCAGTGAGTCGACACTAGCGGAAAGCACAGATACGCAGTATTTT.

This clonotype was counted a few times. CDR3 amino acids: CASSLYPTNTIYF. CDR3 sequence (DNA): TGTGCCAGCAGCTTATACCCTACGAACACCATATATTTT. The genes are TRBV13 and TRBJ1-3, with D uncertain. The CDR3 has 13 residues. V shed 2 bases and J shed 7 bases, with 9 bases lying between them. Germline lookup yields CDR1 PRHDT and CDR2 FYEKMQ (reference sequence). The entire variable domain, with the rest obtained from reference TRBV13 and TRBJ1-3, is as follows: AAGVIQSPRHLIKEKRETATLKCYPIPRHDTVYWYQQGPGQDPQFLISFYEKMQSDKGSIPDRFSAQQFSDYHSELNMSSLELGDSALYFCASSLYPTNTIYFGEGSWLTVV.

This clonotype has ten or more counts. The V gene is TRBV9, the J gene TRBJ2-3, with 9 bases aligning to TRBD2. This CDR3 is 16 amino acids long. Germline CDR1 and CDR2: SGDLS and YYNGEE. Trimming cost V 4 bases and J 3 bases; bases outside gene matches: 9. CDR3 amino acids: CASSLVGTSSTDTQYF. The DNA of the CDR3 is TGTGCCAGCAGCCTAGTGGGGACTAGCTCGACAGATACGCAGTATTTT.

This clonotype was detected ten times or more. The chain employs TRBV6-5 and TRBJ1-5; tentatively, D is TRBD1 (5 bases). Deletions cut 0 bases from V and 0 bases from J, with 6 bases between. The CDR3 is 15 residues long. Germline lookup yields CDR1 MNHEY and CDR2 SVGAGI. CDR3 nucleotides: TGTGCCAGCAGTTACTCGGGGGATAGCAATCAGCCCCAGCATTTT. Its protein product is CASSYSGDSNQPQHF.

This clonotype was observed at least ten times. The gene calls are TRBV5-6 and TRBJ2-3; 11 bases agree with TRBD1. V lost 4 bases, J lost 5 bases, and 6 bases stayed unmatched. The CDR3 contains 15 residues. The germline gives CDR1 SGHDT, CDR2 YYEEEE. The CDR3, as DNA: TGTGCCAGCAGCCCGGACAGGGGGCGAGGAGATACGCAGTATTTT. The encoded protein is CASSPDRGRGDTQYF.